One sample yielded the 31 T cell receptor beta chains listed below, sequenced in a study of blood T cell repertoires in COVID-19. Assay used: immunoSEQ multiplex PCR; TCRdb lists only in-frame clones, some missing. The data show tens of thousands of clones, around 83% seen once. The material sequenced was peripheral blood. The receptor set was obtained from a man between 25 and 39 years old with COVID-19, enrolled during active disease.

This chain joins TRBV5-5 and TRBJ2-1, with TRBD1 identical over 9 bases. The V gene end was trimmed by 0 bases and the J gene end by 9 bases; junction bases not matched to a gene: 10. This CDR3 is built from 16 residues. Germline-derived CDR1 and CDR2 are SGHKS and YYEKEE (reference sequence). The CDR3 DNA follows: TGTGCCAGCAGCTTGGCCCGGGACAGGGTAAACGGTGAGCAGTTCTTC. This codes for CASSLARDRVNGEQFF.

V and J are TRBV9 and TRBJ1-5; D remains ambiguous. V was shortened by 6 bases and J by 0 bases, with 10 bases between the two germline ends. Germline V CDR1 and CDR2: SGDLS, YYNGEE. The CDR3 spans 14 residues. DNA of the CDR3: TGTGCCAGCAACGGAGGTTCTAGCAATCAGCCCCAGCATTTT. It encodes CASNGGSSNQPQHF.

The gene calls are TRBV2 and TRBJ2-7; maybe TRBD2 (7 bases). Between the trimmed V and J ends, which lost 11 bases and 3 bases, there was a span of 11 bases. The CDR3 is made up of 11 amino acids. The V gene's germline CDR1 is SNHLY and CDR2 FYNNEI. CDR3 DNA sequence: TGTGCCGGGGGGGCAGACTACGAGCAGTACTTC. This sequence encodes CAGGADYEQYF.

The V and J genes are TRBV7-9 and TRBJ2-7, with 12 bases fitting TRBD2. Germline loops: CDR1 SEHNR, CDR2 FQNEAQ (reference sequence). Trimming took 4 bases from V and 2 from J; bases not matched to a gene: 3. There are 15 residues in the CDR3. The CDR3 sequence is CASSSGLAGTYEQYF. CDR3 DNA sequence: TGTGCCAGCAGCTCCGGACTAGCGGGGACCTACGAGCAGTACTTC.

The V and J genes are TRBV11-3 and TRBJ2-5; the match to TRBD2 covers 10 bases. Germline V gene lookup returns CDR1 SGHNT and CDR2 YENEEA. J was trimmed by 5 bases and V by 5 bases; bases with no gene match: 11. The CDR3 covers 16 residues. CDR3: CASSASGTSVSETQYF. The CDR3 DNA is TGTGCCAGCAGCGCCTCCGGGACTAGCGTTTCGGAGACCCAGTACTTC. The full variable domain, completed using reference TRBV11-3 and TRBJ2-5, is EAGVVQSPRYKIIEKKQPVAFWCNPISGHNTLYWYLQNLGQGPELLIRYENEEAVDDSQLPKDRFSAERLKGVDSTLKIQPAELGDSAVYLCASSASGTSVSETQYFGPGTRLLVL.

The chain recombines TRBV28 with TRBJ1-5; unclear D gene. There are 12 residues in the CDR3. V was clipped by 6 bases and J by 7 bases, with 10 bases between them. The germline CDR1 and CDR2 sequences are MDHEN and SYDVKM. As DNA, the CDR3 is TGTGCCAGCAGGCTCCCCCGGCAGCCCCAGCATTTT. It is translated as CASRLPRQPQHF.

Ten or more counts support this clone. V gene TRBV5-1 combines with J gene TRBJ2-7; possibly TRBD2 for D (5 bases). From germline, CDR1 is SGHRS and CDR2 YFSETQ. The V gene lost 4 bases and the J gene lost 0 bases, with 11 bases spanning the gap. The CDR3 sequence is 14 residues long. DNA of the CDR3: TGCGCCAGCAGCCCCGACTATTTCTCCTACGAGCAGTACTTC. Its translation is CASSPDYFSYEQYF.

This clone occurred a few times. The V and J genes are TRBV19 and TRBJ2-1; TRBD1 matches at 11 bases. J gave up 0 bases and V 4 bases, and 8 bases lay outside the gene matches. Germline V gene data show CDR1 as LNHDA and CDR2 as SQIVND (reference sequence). The CDR3 totals 18 residues. The CDR3 nucleotides are TGTGCCAGTAGTAGGAGGGACAGGGGGTTTAGCTCCTACAATGAGCAGTTCTTC. As protein: CASSRRDRGFSSYNEQFF. Filled out from reference TRBV19 and TRBJ2-1, the complete variable domain reads DGGITQSPKYLFRKEGQNVTLSCEQNLNHDAMYWYRQDPGQGLRLIYYSQIVNDFQKGDIAEGYSVSREKKESFPLTVTSAQKNPTAFYLCASSRRDRGFSSYNEQFFGPGTRLTVL.

The chain employs TRBV28 and TRBJ1-5, with a tentative D call TRBD1 (6 bases). The V end was cut by 4 bases, the J end by 0 bases, with 19 bases between. The CDR3 covers 18 residues. Germline lookup yields CDR1 MDHEN and CDR2 SYDVKM. CDR3 in DNA: TGTGCCAGCAGTTACACAGGGCCTCCGGCTTATAGCAATCAGCCCCAGCATTTT. The encoded protein is CASSYTGPPAYSNQPQHF.

J is TRBJ1-2 and V is TRBV28, with TRBD1 as a possible D gene (5 bases). This CDR3 has 12 amino acids. Germline V gene sequence: CDR1 MDHEN, CDR2 SYDVKM. Trimming took off 7 bases at V and 6 bases at J, with 12 bases between the two ends. The CDR3 DNA sequence: TGTGCCAGCACGGACATAGGGCATGGCTACACCTTC. Its translation: CASTDIGHGYTF.

The chain recombines TRBV10-2 with TRBJ1-4, with 9 positions matching TRBD1. The CDR3 runs to 13 residues. Germline assignment: CDR1 WSHSY and CDR2 SAAADI. Trimming took 6 bases from V and 7 from J; bases not matched to a gene: 3. Written as DNA, the CDR3 is TGCGCCAGCAGCGGACAGGGGACTGAAAAACTGTTTTTT. Translating it yields CASSGQGTEKLFF.

The chain carries TRBV5-1 and TRBJ2-7, with TRBD1 matching 7 bases. V dropped 5 bases and J dropped 2; count of bases not matched to a gene: 4. CDR1 SGHRS and CDR2 YFSETQ come from the germline V gene. CDR3 length equals 13 residues. DNA for the CDR3: TGCGCCAGCAGAGGACAGGAGACCTACGAGCAGTACTTC. Residues: CASRGQETYEQYF.

The J gene is TRBJ1-3, the V gene TRBV9; D is unclear. This CDR3 spans 14 amino acids. Germline V gives CDR1 SGDLS, CDR2 YYNGEE. V lost 5 bases and J 2 bases, leaving 11 bases between the germline ends. The CDR3 bases are TGTGCCAGCAGACCATCCGGGACTGGAAACACCATATATTTT. Translated: CASRPSGTGNTIYF.

As for this clone: One junction end disagrees with the germline gene, perhaps due to a read error. The rearrangement links TRBV7-7 to TRBJ2-2, with D unclear. Germline CDR1 SSHAT, CDR2 FNYEAQ (reference sequence). This CDR3 spans 13 amino acids. The CDR3 is CASSLDTTGELFF. The CDR3 DNA is TGTGCTAGCAGCTTAGACACCACCGGGGAGCTGTTTTTT.

The rearrangement links TRBV4-1 to TRBJ2-5; 11 nucleotides match TRBD2. Germline V CDR1 and CDR2: MGHRA, YSYEKL. The CDR3 spans 17 residues. The V and J ends lost 6 bases and 5 bases, in that order; junction bases with no gene match: 14. The CDR3 loop is CASRTGTSGSAGETQYF. The CDR3 coding sequence is TGCGCCAGCAGAACCGGGACTAGCGGTTCAGCGGGCGAGACCCAGTACTTC.

The chain uses TRBV19 and TRBJ2-7, with 9 bases identical to TRBD2. The junction had 4 bases not matched to a gene; V was cut back by 5 bases and J by 2 bases. CDR1 is LNHDA, CDR2 SQIVND, per germline (reference sequence). CDR3 size: 14 residues. CDR3 loop: CASSLTSGAYEQYF. In DNA form, the CDR3 reads TGTGCCAGTAGTTTGACTAGCGGAGCCTACGAGCAGTACTTC.

The J gene is TRBJ2-7, the V gene TRBV10-2; TRBD2 matches at 7 bases. CDR1 WSHSY and CDR2 SAAADI come from the germline V gene. The CDR3 runs 12 residues. The junction had 2 bases not matched to a gene; V was cut back by 8 bases and J by 1 base. In DNA form, the CDR3 reads TGCGCCAGCCGGGGGGATTCCTACGAGCAGTACTTC. This gives the protein CASRGDSYEQYF.

The chain couples TRBV6-1 to TRBJ1-5, with D possibly TRBD1 on 5 matching bases. CDR1 and CDR2 from the germline V gene are MNHNS and SASEGT. This CDR3 comprises 14 residues. V lost 3 bases and J 3 bases, leaving 9 bases between the germline ends. For the CDR3, the DNA is TGTGCCAGCAGTGACGGACACTCCAATCAGCCCCAGCATTTT. Translation gives CASSDGHSNQPQHF.

The chain combines TRBV2 with TRBJ1-2; 9 nucleotides agree with TRBD1. Germline loops: CDR1 SNHLY, CDR2 FYNNEI. This CDR3 is 16 amino acids long. Trimming removed 6 bases from V and 0 bases from J; junction bases left unmatched: 8. The CDR3 is CASSSTGGTTNYGYTF. CDR3 bases: TGTGCCAGCAGCAGTACAGGGGGCACTACTAACTATGGCTACACCTTC.

The chain is built from TRBV28 and TRBJ1-5, with 8 bases fitting TRBD1. The V gene end was trimmed by 6 bases and the J gene end by 3 bases; junction bases not matched to a gene: 7. This CDR3 is 15 amino acids long. Germline assignment: CDR1 MDHEN and CDR2 SYDVKM. The CDR3 DNA reads TGTGCCAGCAGCCCCGGGACAGGAAACAATCAGCCCCAGCATTTT. Its protein is CASSPGTGNNQPQHF.

This sequence joins TRBV7-2 and TRBJ1-5; unclear D gene. CDR3 length: 15 residues. The V and J ends lost 2 bases and 6 bases respectively, with 14 bases between them. Per germline, CDR1 SGHTA and CDR2 FQGNSA. The CDR3 DNA reads TGTGCCAGCAGCTTATCGGGGTCGGAAGTTCAGCCCCAGCATTTT. It specifies CASSLSGSEVQPQHF. The full variable domain, with the rest looked up from reference TRBV7-2 and TRBJ1-5, is GAGVSQSPSNKVTEKGKDVELRCDPISGHTALYWYRQSLGQGLEFLIYFQGNSAPDKSGLPSDRFSAERTGGSVSTLTIQRTQQEDSAVYLCASSLSGSEVQPQHFGDGTRLSIL.

This rearrangement joins TRBV7-2 to TRBJ2-7; 14 nucleotides match TRBD2. Germline-derived CDR1 and CDR2 are SGHTA and FQGNSA. The junction had 0 bases not matched to a gene; V was cut back by 1 base and J by 4 bases. The CDR3 totals 15 residues. Here the CDR3 DNA reads TGTGCCAGCAGCTTAGGGACTAGCGGGGGGTACGAGCAGTACTTC. It encodes CASSLGTSGGYEQYF.

This clone was counted only a few times. V gene TRBV5-4 combines with J gene TRBJ1-1, with D unresolved. CDR1 and CDR2 from the germline V gene are SGHNT and YYREEE (reference sequence). Trimming removed 0 bases from V and 1 base from J, with 4 bases in between. This CDR3 spans 13 amino acids. The CDR3 loop reads CASSLATNTEAFF. The CDR3 DNA reads as TGTGCCAGCAGCTTGGCTACGAACACTGAAGCTTTCTTT.

CDR3 sequence reads: CASSPPAATGVIRRSGYTF. CDR3 bases: TGTGCCAGCAGCCCCCCAGCGGCCACAGGGGTAATCCGGCGGAGTGGCTACACCTTC. The V call is TRBV7-9, the J call TRBJ1-2; 7 bases match TRBD1. Germline V gene lookup returns CDR1 SEHNR and CDR2 FQNEAQ (reference sequence). CDR3 length: 19 residues. The junction had 25 bases not matched to a gene; V was cut back by 5 bases and J by 7 bases.

V usage is TRBV11-1 and J usage is TRBJ1-2; D is possibly TRBD1 (5 bases). The ends were cut back, 3 bases at V and 6 bases at J, with 8 bases in the middle. Germline V CDR1 and CDR2: SGHAT, FQDESV (reference sequence). There are 12 residues in the CDR3. CDR3 sequence (DNA): TGTGCCAGCAGCTTCCAGGGTAATGGCTACACCTTC. This sequence encodes CASSFQGNGYTF. Using reference TRBV11-1 and TRBJ1-2 for the parts outside the CDR3, the full variable domain is EAEVAQSPRYKITEKSQAVAFWCDPISGHATLYWYRQILGQGPELLVQFQDESVVDDSQLPKDRFSAERLKGVDSTLKIQPAELGDSAMYLCASSFQGNGYTFGSGTRLTVV.

The chain combines TRBV7-2 with TRBJ2-3, with 7 bases that match TRBD2. V dropped 1 base and J dropped 0; count of bases not matched to a gene: 1. The germline V gene has CDR1 SGHTA and CDR2 FQGNSA. The CDR3 length is 15 residues. CDR3 coding DNA: TGTGCCAGCAGCTTAGGGGAGGGTAGCACAGATACGCAGTATTTT. It specifies CASSLGEGSTDTQYF. Looking up the rest from reference TRBV7-2 and TRBJ2-3 gives the full variable domain: GAGVSQSPSNKVTEKGKDVELRCDPISGHTALYWYRQSLGQGLEFLIYFQGNSAPDKSGLPSDRFSAERTGGSVSTLTIQRTQQEDSAVYLCASSLGEGSTDTQYFGPGTRLTVL.

This clone was seen at least ten times. The genes are TRBV24-1 and TRBJ2-2; D gene uncertain. CDR3 length: 12 amino acids. V dropped 4 bases and J dropped 8 bases, with 7 bases sitting between them. CDR1 and CDR2 (germline): KGHDR, SFDVKD. For the CDR3, the DNA is TGTGCCACCAGTGACGCGGCGGGGGAGCTGTTTTTT. Amino acid sequence: CATSDAAGELFF.

The V and J genes are TRBV3-1 (or the pseudogene TRBV3-2) and TRBJ1-5; D not certain. Trimming left V 1 base short and J 9 bases short, with 7 bases between. CDR3 size: 12 residues. Germline V lookup: CDR1 LGHDT, CDR2 YNNKEL (reference sequence). The CDR3 coding sequence is TGTGCCAGCAGCCAAGCTCCGGGGCCCCAGCATTTT. Its protein is CASSQAPGPQHF.

The chain uses TRBV7-9 and TRBJ2-5; 9 bases align to TRBD2. CDR3 length: 15 amino acids. Germline-derived CDR1 and CDR2 are SEHNR and FQNEAQ (reference sequence). J lost 5 bases, V lost 3 bases, and 7 bases had no gene match. The CDR3 coding sequence is TGTGCCAGCAGCTTGAGCGGGAGGTGGGGGGAGACCCAGTACTTC. Translation gives CASSLSGRWGETQYF.

The chain joins TRBV4-1 to TRBJ2-5, with 9 bases aligning to TRBD2. V lost 4 bases and J lost 3; bases outside the gene matches: 3. This CDR3 spans 14 amino acids. Germline V gene data show CDR1 as MGHRA and CDR2 as YSYEKL. CDR3 region: CASSPVAGEETQYF. The CDR3 DNA reads as TGCGCCAGCAGCCCGGTAGCGGGAGAAGAGACCCAGTACTTC.

The chain links TRBV28 to TRBJ1-2; 7 nucleotides line up with TRBD1. The junction had 1 base not matched to a gene; V was cut back by 2 bases and J by 4 bases. CDR3 length equals 13 residues. The germline CDR1 and CDR2 sequences are MDHEN and SYDVKM. The CDR3 DNA reads as TGTGCCAGCAGTTTAAGGGGGCGCTATGGCTACACCTTC. Its translation is CASSLRGRYGYTF.